The 16 T cell receptor beta chains listed next were all sequenced from one sample in a study of glioma-infiltrating T cells after dendritic cell vaccination. Time point meaning: after dendritic cell vaccination, including at tumor progression/relapse. Data came from immunoSEQ multiplex PCR; TCRdb stores just in-frame clones and leaves some out. The sample holds 65,000 or so clones; 86% are singletons and the top ten take 11%. Sequences were derived from blood, sampled after dendritic cell vaccination. The receptors stem from a human donor with glioblastoma.

The chain recombines TRBV10-2 with TRBJ2-6, with 7 bases that match TRBD1. CDR3 length: 15 amino acids. V shed 8 bases, J shed 0 bases, and the junction held 4 bases outside the gene matches. Per germline, CDR1 WSHSY and CDR2 SAAADI. Here the CDR3 DNA reads TGCGCCAGCTCACCAGGGGGCTCTGGGGCCAACGTCCTGACTTTC. Protein sequence: CASSPGGSGANVLTF.

CDR3 protein: CASSITGTQVYEQYF. The DNA of the CDR3 is TGTGCCAGTAGTATTACCGGGACACAAGTCTACGAGCAGTACTTC. The V gene is TRBV19, the J gene TRBJ2-7, with D perhaps TRBD1 (6 bases). The CDR3 contains 15 residues. V lost 3 bases, J lost 3 bases, and 15 bases lay in between. The V gene's germline CDR1 is LNHDA and CDR2 SQIVND (reference sequence).

This rearrangement joins TRBV7-9 to TRBJ2-7, with TRBD1 matching over 7 bases. The CDR3 covers 14 residues. The V gene's germline CDR1 is SEHNR and CDR2 FQNEAQ (reference sequence). V shed 4 bases and J 2 bases; nucleotides not matched to a gene: 5. CDR3 loop: CASSSRDRAYEQYF. The CDR3 DNA follows: TGTGCCAGCAGCTCTCGTGACAGGGCCTACGAGCAGTACTTC.

The rearrangement uses TRBV6-6 and TRBJ1-1; 11 bases agree with TRBD1. The CDR3 is made up of 14 amino acids. J gave up 6 bases and V 6 bases, and 6 bases lay outside the gene matches. Per the germline V gene, CDR1 is MNHNY and CDR2 is SVGAGI (reference sequence). CDR3 sequence: CASSRGQGGPEAFF. The CDR3 DNA is TGTGCCAGCAGCCGGGGACAGGGGGGCCCTGAAGCTTTCTTT.

The chain uses TRBV7-2 and TRBJ1-1; 9 nucleotides align to TRBD1. The CDR3 is 17 residues long. Germline CDR1 SGHTA, CDR2 FQGNSA. V dropped 2 bases and J dropped 1; count of bases not matched to a gene: 8. The CDR3 is CASSLRIGGQGNTEAFF. The CDR3 nucleotides read TGTGCCAGCAGCTTACGAATCGGGGGACAGGGGAACACTGAAGCTTTCTTT.

The chain combines TRBV11-2 with TRBJ2-7; TRBD2 matches at 10 bases. The germline V gene encodes CDR1 SGHAT and CDR2 FQNNGV. The CDR3 runs to 16 residues. V dropped 6 bases and J dropped 2; count of bases not matched to a gene: 10. CDR3 sequence reads: CASSYIAGGHTYEQYF. Written as DNA, the CDR3 is TGTGCCAGCAGTTACATAGCGGGGGGACACACCTACGAGCAGTACTTC.

This clone has only one observation. The genes are TRBV5-1 and TRBJ2-1; 7 nucleotides line up with TRBD2. Germline V gene sequence: CDR1 SGHRS, CDR2 YFSETQ. The V gene end was trimmed by 7 bases and the J gene end by 10 bases; junction bases not matched to a gene: 26. The CDR3 contains 18 residues. The CDR3 DNA reads TGCGCCAGCCGCTCATCACCCCTTGTGGGCGGGAGTTCCTACGAGCAGTTCTTC. Amino acid sequence: CASRSSPLVGGSSYEQFF.

This sequence joins TRBV7-2 and TRBJ2-2; a weak D match, TRBD2 (5 bases). There are 14 residues in the CDR3. The V gene lost 3 bases and the J gene lost 1 base, with 6 bases spanning the gap. Germline CDR1 is SGHTA and CDR2 is FQGNSA. CDR3 loop: CASSLSGNTGELFF. For the CDR3, the DNA is TGTGCCAGCAGCTTGAGCGGGAACACCGGGGAGCTGTTTTTT.

V gene TRBV10-3 combines with J gene TRBJ1-6; TRBD1 is a possible D gene (5 bases). Germline loops: CDR1 ENHRY, CDR2 SYGVKD. The V gene lost 6 bases and the J gene lost 6 bases, with 12 bases spanning the gap. The CDR3 is made up of 14 amino acids. CDR3 DNA sequence: TGTGCCATCAGCCCAGACAGACCTAATTCACCCCTCCACTTT. It translates to CAISPDRPNSPLHF.

The rearrangement joins TRBV30 to TRBJ2-5, with a possible D match to TRBD2 (5 bases). The CDR3 consists of 13 residues. V dropped 4 bases and J dropped 7 bases, with 16 bases sitting between them. Germline-derived CDR1 and CDR2 are GTSNPN and SVGIG (reference sequence). The CDR3 is CAWKPDLEATQYF. The CDR3 coding sequence is TGTGCCTGGAAACCGGACTTGGAGGCGACCCAGTACTTC. Drawing the rest from reference TRBV30 and TRBJ2-5, the complete variable domain is SQTIHQWPATLVQPVGSPLSLECTVEGTSNPNLYWYRQAAGRGLQLLFYSVGIGQISSEVPQNLSASRPQDRQFILSSKKLLLSDSGFYLCAWKPDLEATQYFGPGTRLLVL.

V is TRBV6-1 and J is TRBJ2-7, with D perhaps matching TRBD1 (6 bases). Germline CDR1 reads MNHNS; CDR2 reads SASEGT. Trimming took off 8 bases at V and 2 bases at J, with 13 bases between the two ends. The CDR3 runs 13 residues. CDR3 nucleotides: TGTGCCAGCTTCAGGGGTACCCCCTACGAGCAGTACTTC. Translated, it gives CASFRGTPYEQYF.

The genes are TRBV10-3 and TRBJ1-2, with 10 bases lining up with TRBD1. Germline trimming cut 3 bases from V and 5 bases from J; bases unmatched to any gene: 6. CDR1 is ENHRY and CDR2 is SYGVKD in the germline V gene. The CDR3 covers 15 residues. The chain's CDR3 is CAISERQGARYGYTF. The CDR3 coding sequence is TGTGCCATCAGTGAAAGACAGGGGGCAAGGTATGGCTACACCTTC.

This clone showed up just a few times. CDR3 bases: TGTGCCATCAGTGAGGGGTCTAGCGGGAGACTCGAGCAGTACTTC. It is translated as CAISEGSSGRLEQYF. The V gene is TRBV10-3, the J gene TRBJ2-7; 10 nucleotides align to TRBD2. The germline V gene encodes CDR1 ENHRY and CDR2 SYGVKD. This CDR3 is built from 15 residues. The trim removed 2 bases at V and 6 bases at J, leaving 7 bases unmatched.

The CDR3 here is CSVDTRNTGELFF. For the CDR3, the DNA is TGCAGCGTTGATACAAGGAACACCGGGGAGCTGTTTTTT. V usage is TRBV29-1 and J usage is TRBJ2-2; D ambiguous. The CDR3 covers 13 residues. V lost 3 bases and J lost 1, with 6 bases in between. CDR1 is SQVTM, CDR2 ANQGSEA, per germline.

This chain links TRBV7-8 with TRBJ2-2; 11 bases map to TRBD1. CDR1 and CDR2 from the germline V gene are SGHVS and FQNEAQ. This CDR3 is 17 amino acids long. The V gene end was trimmed by 1 base and the J gene end by 7 bases; junction bases not matched to a gene: 8. CDR3 protein: CASSLGTGGGFVGELFF. The CDR3 nucleotides read TGTGCCAGCAGCTTAGGGACAGGGGGCGGTTTCGTCGGGGAGCTGTTTTTT.

This rearrangement joins TRBV15 to TRBJ2-7; D is possibly TRBD1 (5 bases). With 0 bases removed from V and 2 bases from J, the gap between germline ends came to 17 bases. Germline assignment: CDR1 LNHNV and CDR2 YYDKDF (reference sequence). This CDR3 contains 17 residues. CDR3 amino acids: CATSRDPGKSRAYEQYF. The DNA of the CDR3 is TGTGCCACCAGCAGAGATCCTGGAAAGAGCAGGGCCTACGAGCAGTACTTC.